The 12 T cell receptor beta chains in this list originate from one sample, sequenced in a study of cytomegalovirus exposure and HLA in healthy donors. This PCR relied on a set of 60 Vbeta primers and 13 Jbeta primers. Sequencing used immunoSEQ multiplex PCR; TCRdb keeps in-frame clones, though not all of them. The repertoire holds over 150,000 clones, with about 70% as singletons. What was sequenced was PBMCs. Receptors originate from a woman aged 40 to 49 in good health and CMV-seropositive.

The chain uses TRBV6-5 and TRBJ1-6, with no clear D. The germline V gene has CDR1 MNHEY and CDR2 SVGAGI. This CDR3 is 15 amino acids long. V lost 5 bases, J lost 9 bases, and 17 bases lay in between. The CDR3 sequence is CASSGMSPRSSPLHF. CDR3 DNA: TGTGCCAGCAGTGGTATGTCCCCTCGGAGTTCACCCCTCCACTTT.

In its sample, this clone was seen a few times. The CDR3 region is CASSDMSFNSPLHF. The CDR3 coding sequence is TGTGCCAGCAGTGACATGTCGTTTAATTCACCCCTCCACTTT. V usage is TRBV6-5 and J usage is TRBJ1-6, with D uncertain. Germline V gene data show CDR1 as MNHEY and CDR2 as SVGAGI. The CDR3 has 14 amino acids. The V gene lost 5 bases and the J gene lost 6 bases, with 11 bases spanning the gap.

The chain links TRBV12-2 to TRBJ2-5; the table's D call TRBD2 went unverified against the DNA. TRBV12-2 represents a pseudogene. The CDR3 has 14 amino acids. The CDR3 region has the DNA TGTGCAAGTCGCTTAGCGGGGGGGCAAGAGACCCAGTACTTC. This encodes CASRLAGGQETQYF.

V and J are TRBV11-3 and TRBJ1-5; a possible D gene is TRBD1 (6 bases). CDR1 is SGHNT, CDR2 YENEEA, per germline. The V end lost 7 bases, the J end lost 0 bases, and 19 bases lay between the germline ends. The CDR3 runs 17 residues. The CDR3 DNA follows: TGTGCCAGCACCCTCAATGTTGGGACATCTAGCAATCAGCCCCAGCATTTT. Translated, it gives CASTLNVGTSSNQPQHF.

V is TRBV19 and J is TRBJ2-5; 15 nucleotides align to TRBD2. Germline assignment: CDR1 LNHDA and CDR2 SQIVND (reference sequence). After removal of 4 bases from V and 4 bases from J, the junction contained 13 bases not matched to a gene. The CDR3 contains 19 residues. The CDR3 reads CASSTFRTSGGALGETQYF. The CDR3, as DNA: TGTGCCAGTAGTACCTTTAGGACTAGCGGGGGGGCTCTAGGAGAGACCCAGTACTTC.

This rearrangement joins TRBV9 to TRBJ1-2, with a tentative D call TRBD1 (6 bases). This CDR3 region has 12 residues. Germline V lookup: CDR1 SGDLS, CDR2 YYNGEE. V was shortened by 5 bases and J by 6 bases, with 11 bases between the two germline ends. The CDR3 region has the DNA TGTGCCAGCAGACAGGGACATGATGGCTACACCTTC. Translating it yields CASRQGHDGYTF. Full variable domain (outside the CDR3, taken from reference TRBV9 and TRBJ1-2): DSGVTQTPKHLITATGQRVTLRCSPRSGDLSVYWYQQSLDQGLQFLIQYYNGEERAKGNILERFSAQQFPDLHSELNLSSLELGDSALYFCASRQGHDGYTFGSGTRLTVV.

This clone appeared once. CDR3 amino acids: CASSWTSGNNEQFF. CDR3 bases: TGTGCCAGCAGCTGGACTAGCGGCAACAATGAGCAGTTCTTC. V and J are TRBV7-3 and TRBJ2-1, with 10 bases fitting TRBD2. The CDR3 length is 14 residues. V lost 4 bases, J lost 5 bases, and 2 bases stayed unmatched. The germline V gene has CDR1 SGHTA and CDR2 FQGTGA.

This clone was recorded only once. The chain recombines TRBV7-2 with TRBJ1-4; TRBD1 is a possible D gene (6 bases). This CDR3 spans 15 amino acids. V gave up 5 bases and J gave up 1 base, with 11 bases separating them. Germline CDR1 is SGHTA and CDR2 is FQGNSA. Here the CDR3 reads CASSPLTGTNEKLFF. Here the CDR3 DNA reads TGTGCCAGCAGCCCTCTGACAGGAACTAATGAAAAACTGTTTTTT.

V is TRBV5-6 and J is TRBJ1-1; D perhaps matches TRBD1 (6 bases). V lost 3 bases and J lost 9, with 18 bases in between. This CDR3 has 14 residues. Germline CDR1 SGHDT, CDR2 YYEEEE. The CDR3 loop is CASSSGESTGKAFF. The CDR3 coding sequence is TGTGCCAGCAGCTCTGGGGAATCGACAGGCAAAGCTTTCTTT.

This clone came up a few times. This chain joins TRBV6-4 and TRBJ2-1, with 10 bases identical to TRBD1. This CDR3 spans 15 amino acids. Losses at the gene ends were 6 bases for V and 7 bases for J; bases not matched to a gene: 9. Per the germline V gene, CDR1 is MRHNA and CDR2 is SNTAGT. The CDR3, as DNA: TGTGCCAGCAGCAAGGGACAGGGGAGGTGGAATGAGCAGTTCTTC. Protein: CASSKGQGRWNEQFF.

Turning to this clone: The junction differs from germline at one of its ends, possibly a read error. The genes are TRBV5-4 and TRBJ2-7, with D hard to call. Germline V gene sequence: CDR1 SGHNT, CDR2 YYREEE (reference sequence). The CDR3 covers 12 residues. CDR3 protein: CVSSPSGYEQYF. CDR3 coding DNA: TGTGTCAGCAGCCCCTCGGGCTACGAGCAGTACTTC. Full variable domain (outside the CDR3, taken from reference TRBV5-4 and TRBJ2-7): ETGVTQSPTHLIKTRGQQVTLRCSSQSGHNTVSWYQQALGQGPQFIFQYYREEENGRGNFPPRFSGLQFPNYSSELNVNALELDDSALYLCVSSPSGYEQYFGPGTRLTVT.

V and J are TRBV5-8 and TRBJ2-1; 12 bases agree with TRBD2. The CDR3 consists of 18 residues. Per germline, CDR1 SGHTS and CDR2 YDEGEE. Trimming at V came to 1 base and at J to 7 bases, leaving 12 bases not matched to a gene. CDR3 in DNA: TGTGCCAGCAGCTTGATACTAGCGGGGGGTCAGATGGTTAATGAGCAGTTCTTC. Its translation: CASSLILAGGQMVNEQFF.